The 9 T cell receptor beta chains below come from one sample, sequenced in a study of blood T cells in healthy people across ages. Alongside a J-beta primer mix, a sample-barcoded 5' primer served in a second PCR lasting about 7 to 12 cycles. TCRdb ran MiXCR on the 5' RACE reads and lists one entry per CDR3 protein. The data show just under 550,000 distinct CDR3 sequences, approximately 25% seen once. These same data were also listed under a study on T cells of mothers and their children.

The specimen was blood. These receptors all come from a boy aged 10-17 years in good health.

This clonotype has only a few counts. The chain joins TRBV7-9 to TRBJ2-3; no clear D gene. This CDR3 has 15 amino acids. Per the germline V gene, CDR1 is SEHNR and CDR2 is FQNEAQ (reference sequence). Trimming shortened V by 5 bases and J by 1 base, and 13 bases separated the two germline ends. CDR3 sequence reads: CASSRPREGTDTQYF. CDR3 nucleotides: TGTGCCAGCAGCCGCCCGAGAGAAGGCACAGATACGCAGTATTTT.

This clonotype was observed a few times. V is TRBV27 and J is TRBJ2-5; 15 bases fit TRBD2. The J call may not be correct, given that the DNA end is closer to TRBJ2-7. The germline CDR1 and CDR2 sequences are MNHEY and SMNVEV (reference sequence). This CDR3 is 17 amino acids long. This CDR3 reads CASSSPGLAGGYYEQYF. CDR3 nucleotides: TGTGCCAGCAGCTCCCCGGGACTAGCGGGGGGATACTACGAGCAGTACTTC.

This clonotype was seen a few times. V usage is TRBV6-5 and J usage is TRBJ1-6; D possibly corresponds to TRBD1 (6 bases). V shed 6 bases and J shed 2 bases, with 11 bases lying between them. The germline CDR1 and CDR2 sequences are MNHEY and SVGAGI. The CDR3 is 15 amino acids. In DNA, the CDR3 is TGTGCCAGCAGATCCCAGGGGACCTATAATTCACCCCTCCACTTT. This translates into CASRSQGTYNSPLHF.

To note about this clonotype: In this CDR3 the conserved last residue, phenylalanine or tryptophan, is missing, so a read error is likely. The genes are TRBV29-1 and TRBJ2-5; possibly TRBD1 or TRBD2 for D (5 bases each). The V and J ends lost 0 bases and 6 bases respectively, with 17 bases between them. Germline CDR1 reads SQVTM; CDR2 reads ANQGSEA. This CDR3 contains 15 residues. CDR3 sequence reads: CSVEDRQGTGKTQYS. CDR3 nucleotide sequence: TGCAGCGTTGAAGATCGTCAGGGTACGGGGAAGACCCAGTACTCC.

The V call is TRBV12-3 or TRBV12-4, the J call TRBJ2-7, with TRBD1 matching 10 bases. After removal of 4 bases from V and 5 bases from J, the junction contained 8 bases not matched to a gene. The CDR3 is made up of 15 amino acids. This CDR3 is CASSWPGQGFNEQYF. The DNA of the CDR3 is TGTGCCAGCAGTTGGCCGGGACAGGGGTTTAACGAGCAGTACTTC.

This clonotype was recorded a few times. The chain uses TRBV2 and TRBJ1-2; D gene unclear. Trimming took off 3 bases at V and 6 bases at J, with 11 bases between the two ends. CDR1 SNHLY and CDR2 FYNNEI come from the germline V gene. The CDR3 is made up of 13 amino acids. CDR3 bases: TGTGCCAGCAGTGATACACCACGGGATGGCTACACCTTC. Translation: CASSDTPRDGYTF.

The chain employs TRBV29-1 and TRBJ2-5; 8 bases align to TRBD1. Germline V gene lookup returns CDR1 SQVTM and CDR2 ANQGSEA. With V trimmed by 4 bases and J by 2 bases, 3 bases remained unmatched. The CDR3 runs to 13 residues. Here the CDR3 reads CSVGTGSQETQYF. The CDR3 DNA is TGCAGCGTTGGGACAGGGTCGCAAGAGACCCAGTACTTC. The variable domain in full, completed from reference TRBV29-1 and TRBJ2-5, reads SAVISQKPSRDICQRGTSLTIQCQVDSQVTMMFWYRQQPGQSLTLIATANQGSEATYESGFVIDKFPISRPNLTFSTLTVSNMSPEDSSIYLCSVGTGSQETQYFGPGTRLLVL.

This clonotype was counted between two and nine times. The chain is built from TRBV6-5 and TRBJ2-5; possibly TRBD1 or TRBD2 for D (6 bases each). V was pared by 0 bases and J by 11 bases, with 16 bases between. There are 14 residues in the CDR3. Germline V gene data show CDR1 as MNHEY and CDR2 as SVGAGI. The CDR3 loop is CASSYSTGFGGQYF. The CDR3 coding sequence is TGTGCCAGCAGTTACTCGACAGGTTTTGGGGGGCAGTACTTC.

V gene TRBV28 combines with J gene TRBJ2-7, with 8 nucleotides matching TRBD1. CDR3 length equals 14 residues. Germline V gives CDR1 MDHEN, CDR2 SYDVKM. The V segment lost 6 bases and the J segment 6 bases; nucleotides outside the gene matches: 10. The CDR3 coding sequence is TGTGCCAGCAGCCACGGACAGGGCCCCTGCGAGCAGTACTTC. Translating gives CASSHGQGPCEQYF.